The 3 T cell receptor beta chains below all came from one sample that was sequenced in a study of shared clonotypes between healthy human individuals. The data were produced by immunoSEQ multiplex PCR, yet TCRdb's version contains in-frame clones alone and is incomplete. Among under 2.5 million clones listed, under 95% were seen once. Sequenced input: naive CD4+ T cells from PBMCs. As for subset: CD45RA+ positively selected. These receptors all come from a man between 18 and 29 years old in good health. Some clones in this sample may be carry-over from other donors' samples.

This sequence joins TRBV7-9 and TRBJ2-1; D ambiguous. V shed 2 bases and J shed 3 bases, with 14 bases lying between them. Germline CDR1 SEHNR, CDR2 FQNEAQ (reference sequence). The CDR3 contains 16 residues. The CDR3 DNA reads as TGTGCCAGCAGCTTAAAGCGACCCTCAGACTACAATGAGCAGTTCTTC. It is translated as CASSLKRPSDYNEQFF.

The chain recombines TRBV5-1 with TRBJ2-7, with D possibly matching TRBD1 (6 bases). V shed 4 bases and J shed 7 bases, with 18 bases lying between them. This CDR3 has 14 residues. The V gene's germline CDR1 is SGHRS and CDR2 YFSETQ. The CDR3 spells CASSPSPPDREQYF. The CDR3 DNA follows: TGCGCCAGCAGCCCTTCCCCACCCGACAGGGAGCAGTACTTC.

V usage is TRBV9 and J usage is TRBJ1-3; possible D gene TRBD1, 5 bases. The CDR3 covers 14 residues. Germline V gene data show CDR1 as SGDLS and CDR2 as YYNGEE. Trimming pared 4 bases from V and 3 bases from J, leaving 11 bases between. CDR3 sequence (DNA): TGTGCCAGCAGCTCCCGGGGCGTTGGAAACACCATATATTTT. Translating gives CASSSRGVGNTIYF.